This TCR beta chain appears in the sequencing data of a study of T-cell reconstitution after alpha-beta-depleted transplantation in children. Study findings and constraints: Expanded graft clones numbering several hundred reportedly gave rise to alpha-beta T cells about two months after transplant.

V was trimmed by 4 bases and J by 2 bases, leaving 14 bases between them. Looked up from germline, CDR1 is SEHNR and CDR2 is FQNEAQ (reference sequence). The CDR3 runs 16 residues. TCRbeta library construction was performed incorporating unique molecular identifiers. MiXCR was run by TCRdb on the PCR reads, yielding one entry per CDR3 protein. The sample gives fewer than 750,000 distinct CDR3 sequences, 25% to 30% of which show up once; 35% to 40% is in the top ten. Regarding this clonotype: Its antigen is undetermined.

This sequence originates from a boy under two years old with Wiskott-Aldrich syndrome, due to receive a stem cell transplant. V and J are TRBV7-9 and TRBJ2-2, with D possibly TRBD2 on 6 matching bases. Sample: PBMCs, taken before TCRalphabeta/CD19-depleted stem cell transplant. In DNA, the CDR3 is TGTGCCAGCAGCTATATAGCGGTCAGAAACACCGGGGAGCTGTTTTTT. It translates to CASSYIAVRNTGELFF.